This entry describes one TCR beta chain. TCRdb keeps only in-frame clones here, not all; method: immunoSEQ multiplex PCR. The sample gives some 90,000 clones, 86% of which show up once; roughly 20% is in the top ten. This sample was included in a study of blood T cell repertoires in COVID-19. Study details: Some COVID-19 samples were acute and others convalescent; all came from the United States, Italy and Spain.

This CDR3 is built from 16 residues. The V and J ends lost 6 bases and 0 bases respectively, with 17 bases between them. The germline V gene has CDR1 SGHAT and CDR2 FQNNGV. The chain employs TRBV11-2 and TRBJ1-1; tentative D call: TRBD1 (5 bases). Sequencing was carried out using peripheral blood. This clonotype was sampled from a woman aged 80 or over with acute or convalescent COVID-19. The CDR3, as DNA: TGTGCCAGCAGTTTAAATCCCGCAGGGTTGAACACTGAAGCTTTCTTT. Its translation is CASSLNPAGLNTEAFF.